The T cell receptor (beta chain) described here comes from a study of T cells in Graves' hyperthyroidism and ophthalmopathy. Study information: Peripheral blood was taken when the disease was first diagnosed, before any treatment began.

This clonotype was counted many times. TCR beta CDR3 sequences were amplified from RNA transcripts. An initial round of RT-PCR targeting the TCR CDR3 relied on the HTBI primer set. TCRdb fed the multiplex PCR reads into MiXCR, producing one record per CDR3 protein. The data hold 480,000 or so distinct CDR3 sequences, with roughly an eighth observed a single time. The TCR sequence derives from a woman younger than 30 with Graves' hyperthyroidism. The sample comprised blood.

The CDR3 protein is CASSLLLDSLGYTF. CDR3 DNA sequence: TGCGCCAGCAGCTTGCTTCTTGACTCGTTGGGCTACACCTTC. This rearrangement joins TRBV5-1 to TRBJ1-2; D gene ambiguous. The length of the CDR3 is 14 residues. Germline assignment: CDR1 SGHRS and CDR2 YFSETQ. Between the trimmed V and J ends, which lost 1 base and 8 bases, there was a span of 15 bases.